A selection of T cell receptor beta chains follows, all from one sample in a study of early stage breast cancer tumors. Repertoires were generated with immunoSEQ multiplex PCR, while TCRdb's copy carries only in-frame clones and drops some. In the table there are roughly 30,000 clones, roughly four fifths of which are singletons. Sequenced material: blood. The receptors derive from a person between 50 and 60 years old with breast cancer. Each CDR3 is given with its conserved first and last residue. The order of the fields is D gene, CDR3 length, clone size, J gene, V gene, CDR3 DNA, CDR3 protein. The D gene is left open where the match is weak. The size field is filled for only some rows; it gives once, few, many or a size class.

D gene: NA; CDR3 length: 12; clone size: NA; J gene: TRBJ1-5; V gene: TRBV29-1; CDR3 DNA: TGCAGCGTTGTTTTTTCGGGTCAGCCCCAGCATTTT; CDR3 protein: CSVVFSGQPQHF
D gene: TRBD1; CDR3 length: 14; clone size: few; J gene: TRBJ1-2; V gene: TRBV18; CDR3 DNA: TGTGCCAGCTCACCAATGACAGGGCTATCTGGCTACACCTTC; CDR3 protein: CASSPMTGLSGYTF
D gene: NA; CDR3 length: 16; clone size: NA; J gene: TRBJ2-5; V gene: TRBV6-6; CDR3 DNA: TGTGCCAGCAGTTACTCGAGGGGGAGGGGGCAAGAGACCCAGTACTTC; CDR3 protein: CASSYSRGRGQETQYF
D gene: TRBD1; CDR3 length: 14; clone size: few; J gene: TRBJ2-7; V gene: TRBV7-2; CDR3 DNA: TGTGCCAGCAGCTTAAGGACAGGGTCCTACGAGCAGTACTTC; CDR3 protein: CASSLRTGSYEQYF
D gene: TRBD1; CDR3 length: 16; clone size: NA; J gene: TRBJ2-1; V gene: TRBV5-1; CDR3 DNA: TGCGCCAGCAGCTTGGCCGGCAGGGGGCCTTACAATGAGCAGTTCTTC; CDR3 protein: CASSLAGRGPYNEQFF
D gene: NA; CDR3 length: 13; clone size: NA; J gene: TRBJ1-6; V gene: TRBV9; CDR3 DNA: TGTGCCAGCAGCGTATTTGACGGGTCACCCCTCCACTTT; CDR3 protein: CASSVFDGSPLHF
D gene: NA; CDR3 length: 16; clone size: NA; J gene: TRBJ2-2; V gene: TRBV7-9; CDR3 DNA: TGTGCCAGCGGAGGGGTAGGCGGGGTCAACACCGGGGAGCTGTTTTTT; CDR3 protein: CASGGVGGVNTGELFF
D gene: NA; CDR3 length: 14; clone size: NA; J gene: TRBJ2-3; V gene: TRBV9; CDR3 DNA: TGTGCCAGCAGCGTAGCTTGGAGTTCGGATACGCAGTATTTT; CDR3 protein: CASSVAWSSDTQYF
D gene: NA; CDR3 length: 16; clone size: NA; J gene: TRBJ2-7; V gene: TRBV5-1; CDR3 DNA: TGCGCCAGCAGCTTGGAACGAAGGGGGGGGGTCTACGAGCAGTACTTC; CDR3 protein: CASSLERRGGVYEQYF
D gene: NA; CDR3 length: 14; clone size: NA; J gene: TRBJ2-1; V gene: TRBV29-1; CDR3 DNA: TGCAGCGTTGTTGACTCCAGCTCCTACAATGAGCAGTTCTTC; CDR3 protein: CSVVDSSSYNEQFF
D gene: TRBD1; CDR3 length: 14; clone size: NA; J gene: TRBJ2-5; V gene: TRBV2; CDR3 DNA: TGTGCCAGCGTCCGAGACAGGGGGCCCGAGACCCAGTACTTC; CDR3 protein: CASVRDRGPETQYF
D gene: NA; CDR3 length: 14; clone size: NA; J gene: TRBJ2-1; V gene: TRBV5-4; CDR3 DNA: TGTGCCAGCAGCGCCGACAGCTCCTACAATGAGCAGTTCTTC; CDR3 protein: CASSADSSYNEQFF
D gene: TRBD1; CDR3 length: 15; clone size: NA; J gene: TRBJ1-5; V gene: TRBV6-6; CDR3 DNA: TGTGCCAGCAGTTACACGGAGGGGGCGAAACAGCCCCAGCATTTT; CDR3 protein: CASSYTEGAKQPQHF
D gene: NA; CDR3 length: 10; clone size: few; J gene: TRBJ1-1; V gene: TRBV20-1; CDR3 DNA: TGCAGTGCTAGGGACAGTGAAGCTTTCTTT; CDR3 protein: CSARDSEAFF
D gene: NA; CDR3 length: 12; clone size: NA; J gene: TRBJ2-5; V gene: TRBV18; CDR3 DNA: TGTGCCAGCTCACTGTACCAAGAGACCCAGTACTTC; CDR3 protein: CASSLYQETQYF
D gene: NA; CDR3 length: 13; clone size: few; J gene: TRBJ1-1; V gene: TRBV29-1; CDR3 DNA: TGCAGCGTTGCTTTGGGGTTGAACACTGAAGCTTTCTTT; CDR3 protein: CSVALGLNTEAFF
D gene: NA; CDR3 length: 11; clone size: NA; J gene: TRBJ1-2; V gene: TRBV6-6; CDR3 DNA: TGTGCCAGCAGTTACCTGGAGCGCTACACCTTC; CDR3 protein: CASSYLERYTF
D gene: NA; CDR3 length: 13; clone size: NA; J gene: TRBJ1-2; V gene: TRBV27; CDR3 DNA: TGTGCCAGCAGTTCGGGGGCGAACTATGGCTACACCTTC; CDR3 protein: CASSSGANYGYTF
D gene: NA; CDR3 length: 16; clone size: NA; J gene: TRBJ1-5; V gene: TRBV21-1; CDR3 DNA: TGTGCCAGCAGCAAAGGGGGAGGGTATAGCAATCAGCCCCAGCATTTT; CDR3 protein: CASSKGGGYSNQPQHF
D gene: NA; CDR3 length: 14; clone size: once; J gene: TRBJ1-2; V gene: TRBV19; CDR3 DNA: TGTGCCAGTAGTATCACAGTGACAGACTATGGCTACACCTTC; CDR3 protein: CASSITVTDYGYTF
D gene: NA; CDR3 length: 15; clone size: NA; J gene: TRBJ2-2; V gene: TRBV5-1; CDR3 DNA: TGCGCCAGCAGCTTGGCGACCACGAACACCGGGGAGCTGTTTTTT; CDR3 protein: CASSLATTNTGELFF
D gene: NA; CDR3 length: 14; clone size: NA; J gene: TRBJ1-4; V gene: TRBV28; CDR3 DNA: TGTGCCAGCAGTTTATCTGGAGCTAATGAAAAACTGTTTTTT; CDR3 protein: CASSLSGANEKLFF
D gene: NA; CDR3 length: 16; clone size: NA; J gene: TRBJ2-7; V gene: TRBV6-7; CDR3 DNA: TGTGCCAGCAGTTACTCGGACCGGGGGAGCTCCTACGAGCAGTACTTC; CDR3 protein: CASSYSDRGSSYEQYF
D gene: NA; CDR3 length: 15; clone size: NA; J gene: TRBJ2-2; V gene: TRBV11-2; CDR3 DNA: TGTGCCAGCAGCGTCAGTGGGGGGCCCACCGGGGAGCTGTTTTTT; CDR3 protein: CASSVSGGPTGELFF
D gene: NA; CDR3 length: 12; clone size: NA; J gene: TRBJ2-5; V gene: TRBV9; CDR3 DNA: TGTGCCAGCAGCGGGGTGCGGGAGACCCAGTACTTC; CDR3 protein: CASSGVRETQYF
D gene: NA; CDR3 length: 14; clone size: NA; J gene: TRBJ2-5; V gene: TRBV5-1; CDR3 DNA: TGCGCCAGCAGCTTGGGTATTCAAAAAGAGACCCAGTACTTC; CDR3 protein: CASSLGIQKETQYF
D gene: NA; CDR3 length: 15; clone size: NA; J gene: TRBJ2-5; V gene: TRBV18; CDR3 DNA: TGTGCCAGCTCACCAACAGGGTCTCCCCGAGAGACCCAGTACTTC; CDR3 protein: CASSPTGSPRETQYF
D gene: NA; CDR3 length: 15; clone size: NA; J gene: TRBJ2-4; V gene: TRBV23-1; CDR3 DNA: TGCGCCAGCAGTCGGCCGGGAAAACCACAGGACATTCAGTACTTC; CDR3 protein: CASSRPGKPQDIQYF
D gene: TRBD1; CDR3 length: 15; clone size: NA; J gene: TRBJ1-6; V gene: TRBV28; CDR3 DNA: TGTGCCAGCAGTTTACAGGGGGCATCTATTTCACCCCTCCACTTT; CDR3 protein: CASSLQGASISPLHF
D gene: NA; CDR3 length: 14; clone size: once; J gene: TRBJ2-1; V gene: TRBV10-3; CDR3 DNA: TGTGCCATCAGTGGAGTGACAGTGTTGGATGAGCAGTTCTTC; CDR3 protein: CAISGVTVLDEQFF
D gene: NA; CDR3 length: 10; clone size: NA; J gene: TRBJ2-7; V gene: TRBV11-3; CDR3 DNA: TGTGCCAGCAGCGCCCGCGAGCAGTACTTC; CDR3 protein: CASSAREQYF
D gene: NA; CDR3 length: 17; clone size: NA; J gene: TRBJ1-1; V gene: TRBV5-6; CDR3 DNA: TGTGCCAGCAGCAGAACCAGGGATCGTAAACGGAACGCTGAAGCTTTCTTT; CDR3 protein: CASSRTRDRKRNAEAFF
D gene: NA; CDR3 length: 12; clone size: once; J gene: TRBJ2-3; V gene: TRBV28; CDR3 DNA: TGTGCCAGCACCGTTAGCGCAGATACGCAGTATTTT; CDR3 protein: CASTVSADTQYF
D gene: NA; CDR3 length: 17; clone size: NA; J gene: TRBJ1-1; V gene: TRBV5-1; CDR3 DNA: TGCGCCAGCAGCTACGCCGTGCCAACGGGAACGGGAGCTGAAGCTTTCTTT; CDR3 protein: CASSYAVPTGTGAEAFF
D gene: TRBD1; CDR3 length: 16; clone size: NA; J gene: TRBJ2-2; V gene: TRBV11-2; CDR3 DNA: TGTGCCAGCAGCTCCCGGGACAGGGGATTTGACGGGGAGCTGTTTTTT; CDR3 protein: CASSSRDRGFDGELFF
D gene: NA; CDR3 length: 14; clone size: NA; J gene: TRBJ1-3; V gene: TRBV5-1; CDR3 DNA: TGCGCCAGCAGTGAGAGACTCTCTGGAAACACCATATATTTT; CDR3 protein: CASSERLSGNTIYF
D gene: NA; CDR3 length: 14; clone size: NA; J gene: TRBJ1-6; V gene: TRBV6-5; CDR3 DNA: TGTGCCAGCAGCAGAGACAGCTATAATTCACCCCTCCACTTT; CDR3 protein: CASSRDSYNSPLHF
D gene: NA; CDR3 length: 16; clone size: NA; J gene: TRBJ1-6; V gene: TRBV4-1; CDR3 DNA: TGCGCCAGCAGCCGAGGGAAGAACGCCGGGGGGGCCCCCCTCCACTTT; CDR3 protein: CASSRGKNAGGAPLHF
D gene: TRBD1; CDR3 length: 18; clone size: NA; J gene: TRBJ2-2; V gene: TRBV5-8; CDR3 DNA: TGTGCCAGCAGCTTGGGACAGGGGGACCCCGAATGGGCCGGGGAGCTGTTTTTT; CDR3 protein: CASSLGQGDPEWAGELFF
D gene: TRBD1; CDR3 length: 15; clone size: NA; J gene: TRBJ2-5; V gene: TRBV5-4; CDR3 DNA: TGTGCCAGCAGCTTGGGCGGACAGGGCCGAGAGACCCAGTACTTC; CDR3 protein: CASSLGGQGRETQYF
D gene: NA; CDR3 length: 13; clone size: NA; J gene: TRBJ1-5; V gene: TRBV28; CDR3 DNA: TGTGCCATTTATGGGGGGGTCAATCAGCCCCAGCATTTT; CDR3 protein: CAIYGGVNQPQHF
D gene: NA; CDR3 length: 17; clone size: NA; J gene: TRBJ1-1; V gene: TRBV18; CDR3 DNA: TGTGCCAGCTCCCCCACCTCCCGAGGGGCGGGGAACACTGAAGCTTTCTTT; CDR3 protein: CASSPTSRGAGNTEAFF
D gene: TRBD1; CDR3 length: 16; clone size: NA; J gene: TRBJ2-3; V gene: TRBV6-1; CDR3 DNA: TGTGCCAGCAGTGTTGGGTGGGGCAGGGGGCTAGATACGCAGTATTTT; CDR3 protein: CASSVGWGRGLDTQYF
D gene: NA; CDR3 length: 14; clone size: NA; J gene: TRBJ1-4; V gene: TRBV18; CDR3 DNA: TGTGCCAGCTCACCTCAGGGGCGAAACGAAAAACTGTTTTTT; CDR3 protein: CASSPQGRNEKLFF
D gene: NA; CDR3 length: 11; clone size: few; J gene: TRBJ1-1; V gene: TRBV20-1; CDR3 DNA: TGCAGTGCTAGGGAAAGTACTGAAGCTTTCTTT; CDR3 protein: CSARESTEAFF
D gene: TRBD1; CDR3 length: 13; clone size: NA; J gene: TRBJ1-4; V gene: TRBV9; CDR3 DNA: TGTGCCAGCACCCGACAGGGGGATGAAAAACTGTTTTTT; CDR3 protein: CASTRQGDEKLFF
D gene: TRBD1; CDR3 length: 15; clone size: NA; J gene: TRBJ2-7; V gene: TRBV6-5; CDR3 DNA: TGTGCCAGCAGTTCCGGACAGGGGCGAACCTACGAGCAGTACTTC; CDR3 protein: CASSSGQGRTYEQYF
D gene: TRBD1; CDR3 length: 16; clone size: NA; J gene: TRBJ1-1; V gene: TRBV6-6; CDR3 DNA: TGTGCCAGCAGTTACTTCGGGACAGCCGACGGGACTGAAGCTTTCTTT; CDR3 protein: CASSYFGTADGTEAFF
D gene: NA; CDR3 length: 13; clone size: NA; J gene: TRBJ2-1; V gene: TRBV11-3; CDR3 DNA: TGTGCCAGCAGCTTAGGTCTGGACACGGAGCAGTTCTTC; CDR3 protein: CASSLGLDTEQFF
D gene: NA; CDR3 length: 18; clone size: NA; J gene: TRBJ2-1; V gene: TRBV19; CDR3 DNA: TGTGCCAGTAGTCCTCGGGGAAGTTGGAGCGGCGCAACTCAGGAGCAGTTCTTC; CDR3 protein: CASSPRGSWSGATQEQFF
D gene: NA; CDR3 length: 9; clone size: NA; J gene: TRBJ2-1; V gene: TRBV27; CDR3 DNA: TGTGCCAGCGGGGATGAGCAGTTCTTC; CDR3 protein: CASGDEQFF
D gene: TRBD2; CDR3 length: 19; clone size: NA; J gene: TRBJ2-1; V gene: TRBV5-1; CDR3 DNA: TGCGCCAGCAGCCCCCTACCTACCGGGACTAGCGGGGGTTCGAATGAGCAGTTCTTC; CDR3 protein: CASSPLPTGTSGGSNEQFF